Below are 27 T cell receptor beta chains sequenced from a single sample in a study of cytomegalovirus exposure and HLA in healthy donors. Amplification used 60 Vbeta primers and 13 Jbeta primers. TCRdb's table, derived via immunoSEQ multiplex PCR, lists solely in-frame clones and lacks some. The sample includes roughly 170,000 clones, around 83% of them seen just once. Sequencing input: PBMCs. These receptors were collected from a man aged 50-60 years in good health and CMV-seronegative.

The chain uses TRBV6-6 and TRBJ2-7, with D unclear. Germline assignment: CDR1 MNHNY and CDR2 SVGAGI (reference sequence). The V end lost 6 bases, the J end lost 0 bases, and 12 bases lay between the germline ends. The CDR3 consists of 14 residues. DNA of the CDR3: TGTGCCAGCAGCCCCCCCCGCGCCTCCTACGAGCAGTACTTC. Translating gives CASSPPRASYEQYF.

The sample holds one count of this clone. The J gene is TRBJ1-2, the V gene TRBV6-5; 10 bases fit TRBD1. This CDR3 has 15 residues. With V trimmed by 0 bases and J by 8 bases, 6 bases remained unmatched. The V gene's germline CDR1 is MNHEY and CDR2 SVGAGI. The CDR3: CASSYSRQGAGGYTF. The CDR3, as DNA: TGTGCCAGCAGTTACTCGAGACAGGGGGCGGGGGGCTACACCTTC.

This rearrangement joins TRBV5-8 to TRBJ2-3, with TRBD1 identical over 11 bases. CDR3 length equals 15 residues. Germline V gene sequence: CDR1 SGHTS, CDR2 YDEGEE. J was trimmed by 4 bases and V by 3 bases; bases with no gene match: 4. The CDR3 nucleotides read TGTGCCAGCAGCTACGGACAGGGGGCCCCAGATACGCAGTATTTT. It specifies CASSYGQGAPDTQYF.

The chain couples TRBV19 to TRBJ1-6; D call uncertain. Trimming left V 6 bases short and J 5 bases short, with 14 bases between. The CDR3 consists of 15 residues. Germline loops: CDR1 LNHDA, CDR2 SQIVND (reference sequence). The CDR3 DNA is TGTGCCAGTAGGTCCCTGGCCCGGGATAATTCACCCCTCCACTTT. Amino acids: CASRSLARDNSPLHF.

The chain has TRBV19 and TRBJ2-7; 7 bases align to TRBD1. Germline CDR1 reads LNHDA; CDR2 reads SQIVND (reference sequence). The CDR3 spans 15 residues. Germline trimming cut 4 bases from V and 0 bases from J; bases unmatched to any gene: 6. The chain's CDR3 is CASSTRQGISYEQYF. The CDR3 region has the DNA TGTGCCAGTAGTACCCGACAGGGTATCTCCTACGAGCAGTACTTC.

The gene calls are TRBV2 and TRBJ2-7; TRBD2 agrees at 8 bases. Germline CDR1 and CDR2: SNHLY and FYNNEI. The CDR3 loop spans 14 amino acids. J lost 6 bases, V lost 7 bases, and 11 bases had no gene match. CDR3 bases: TGTGCCAGCAACCTGGGCGGGGGGATAAGCGAGCAGTACTTC. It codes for CASNLGGGISEQYF.

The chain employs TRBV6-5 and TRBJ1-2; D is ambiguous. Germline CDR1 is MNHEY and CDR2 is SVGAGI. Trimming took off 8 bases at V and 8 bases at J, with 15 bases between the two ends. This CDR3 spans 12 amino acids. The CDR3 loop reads CASYNAGTGYTF. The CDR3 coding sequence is TGTGCCAGCTATAACGCGGGTACCGGCTACACCTTC.

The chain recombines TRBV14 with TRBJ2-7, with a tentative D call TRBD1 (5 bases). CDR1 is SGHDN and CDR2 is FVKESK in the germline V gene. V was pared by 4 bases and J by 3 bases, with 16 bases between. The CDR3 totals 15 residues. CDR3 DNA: TGTGCCAGCAGCCCACCAGGGAACACCTACTACGAGCAGTACTTC. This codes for CASSPPGNTYYEQYF.

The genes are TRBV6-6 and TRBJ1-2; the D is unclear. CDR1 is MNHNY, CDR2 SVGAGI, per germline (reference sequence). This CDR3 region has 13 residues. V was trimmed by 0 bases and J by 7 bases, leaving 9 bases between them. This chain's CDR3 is CASSYSARTGYTF. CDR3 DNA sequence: TGTGCCAGCAGTTACTCGGCCCGCACTGGCTACACCTTC.

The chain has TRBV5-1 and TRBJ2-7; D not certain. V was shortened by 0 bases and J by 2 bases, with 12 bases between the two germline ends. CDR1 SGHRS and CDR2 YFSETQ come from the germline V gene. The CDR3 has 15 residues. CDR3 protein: CASSLAGTKTYEQYF. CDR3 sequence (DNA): TGCGCCAGCAGCTTGGCAGGAACGAAGACCTACGAGCAGTACTTC.

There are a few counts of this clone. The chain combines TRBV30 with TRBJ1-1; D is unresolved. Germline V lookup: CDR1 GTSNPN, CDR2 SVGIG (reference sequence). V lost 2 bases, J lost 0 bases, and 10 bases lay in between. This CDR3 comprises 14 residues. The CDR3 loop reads CAWSFNSMNTEAFF. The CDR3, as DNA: TGTGCCTGGAGTTTTAACAGCATGAACACTGAAGCTTTCTTT.

The CDR3, as DNA: TGTGCCAGCTGGGACAGCTGGGGCGAGCAGTACTTC. It specifies CASWDSWGEQYF. The chain combines TRBV27 with TRBJ2-5; 7 bases fit TRBD1. Matching the DNA end better, TRBJ2-7 makes the J call doubtful. The CDR3 has 12 amino acids. From germline, CDR1 is MNHEY and CDR2 SMNVEV (reference sequence).

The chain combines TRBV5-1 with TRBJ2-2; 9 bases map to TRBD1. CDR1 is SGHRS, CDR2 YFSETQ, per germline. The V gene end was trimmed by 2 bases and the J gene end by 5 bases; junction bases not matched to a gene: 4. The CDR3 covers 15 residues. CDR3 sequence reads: CASSLGTGRTGELFF. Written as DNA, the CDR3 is TGCGCCAGCAGCTTAGGGACAGGGAGGACCGGGGAGCTGTTTTTT.

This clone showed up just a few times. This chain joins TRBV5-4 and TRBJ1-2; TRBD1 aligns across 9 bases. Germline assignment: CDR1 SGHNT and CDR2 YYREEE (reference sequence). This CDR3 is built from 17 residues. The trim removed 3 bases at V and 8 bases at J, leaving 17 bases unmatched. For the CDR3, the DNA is TGTGCCAGCAGCTGGACGACAGGGGGGAGTGGGTTAGGGGGCTACACCTTC. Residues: CASSWTTGGSGLGGYTF.

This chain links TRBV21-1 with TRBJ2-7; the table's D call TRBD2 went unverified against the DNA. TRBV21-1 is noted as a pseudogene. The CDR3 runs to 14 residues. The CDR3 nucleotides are TGTGCCAGCAGCGCCGGGGGGCCCTCCTACGAGCAGTACTTC. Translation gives CASSAGGPSYEQYF.

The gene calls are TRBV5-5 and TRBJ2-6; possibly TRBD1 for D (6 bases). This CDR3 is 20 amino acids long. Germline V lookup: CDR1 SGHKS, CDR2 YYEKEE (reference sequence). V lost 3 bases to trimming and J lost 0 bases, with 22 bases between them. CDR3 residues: CASSSHRRQGQISGANVLTF. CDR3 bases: TGTGCCAGCAGCTCCCACCGGCGGCAGGGGCAAATCTCTGGGGCCAACGTCCTGACTTTC.

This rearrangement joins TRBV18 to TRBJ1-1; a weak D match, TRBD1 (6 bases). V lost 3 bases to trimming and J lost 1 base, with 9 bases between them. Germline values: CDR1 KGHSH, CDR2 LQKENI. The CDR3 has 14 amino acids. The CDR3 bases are TGTGCCAGCTCACCCCAGGGACAGAACACTGAAGCTTTCTTT. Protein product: CASSPQGQNTEAFF.

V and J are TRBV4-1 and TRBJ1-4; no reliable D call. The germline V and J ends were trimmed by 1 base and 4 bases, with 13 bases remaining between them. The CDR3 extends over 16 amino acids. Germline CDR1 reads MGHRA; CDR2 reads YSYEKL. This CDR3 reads CASSQGERRINEKLFF. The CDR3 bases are TGCGCCAGCAGCCAAGGGGAGCGACGCATTAATGAAAAACTGTTTTTT.

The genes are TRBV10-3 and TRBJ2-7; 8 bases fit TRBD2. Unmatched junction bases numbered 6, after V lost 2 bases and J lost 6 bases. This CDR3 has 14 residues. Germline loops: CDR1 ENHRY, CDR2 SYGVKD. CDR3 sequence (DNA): TGTGCCATCAGTGAGGGATTAGCGGGGATCGAGCAGTACTTC. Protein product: CAISEGLAGIEQYF.

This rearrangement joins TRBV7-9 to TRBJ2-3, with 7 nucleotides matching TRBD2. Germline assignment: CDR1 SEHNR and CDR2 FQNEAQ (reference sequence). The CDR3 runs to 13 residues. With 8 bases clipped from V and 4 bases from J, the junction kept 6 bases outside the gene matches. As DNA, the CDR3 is TGTGCCAGCGGACTAGAGCTGGCAGATACGCAGTATTTT. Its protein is CASGLELADTQYF.

The CDR3 reads CASSVAQNYEQYF. DNA of the CDR3: TGTGCCAGCAGCGTCGCACAGAACTACGAGCAGTACTTC. V and J are TRBV9 and TRBJ2-7; D is uncertain. The CDR3 has 13 residues. The V gene lost 2 bases and the J gene lost 3 bases, with 9 bases spanning the gap. Germline CDR1 and CDR2: SGDLS and YYNGEE.

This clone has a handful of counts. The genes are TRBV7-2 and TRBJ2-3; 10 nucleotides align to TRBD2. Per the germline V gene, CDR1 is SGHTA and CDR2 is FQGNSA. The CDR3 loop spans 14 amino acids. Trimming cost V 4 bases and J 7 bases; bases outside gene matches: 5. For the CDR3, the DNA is TGTGCCAGCAGCTCGAGAGCGGGAGGGAATACGCAGTATTTT. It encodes CASSSRAGGNTQYF. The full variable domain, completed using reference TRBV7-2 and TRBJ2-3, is GAGVSQSPSNKVTEKGKDVELRCDPISGHTALYWYRQSLGQGLEFLIYFQGNSAPDKSGLPSDRFSAERTGGSVSTLTIQRTQQEDSAVYLCASSSRAGGNTQYFGPGTRLTVL.

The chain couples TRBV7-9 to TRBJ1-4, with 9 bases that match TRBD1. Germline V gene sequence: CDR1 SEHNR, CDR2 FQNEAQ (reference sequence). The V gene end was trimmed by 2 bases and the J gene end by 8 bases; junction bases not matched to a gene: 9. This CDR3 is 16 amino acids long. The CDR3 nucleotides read TGTGCCAGCAGCTTATGGTCTGGGACAGGGAAAGAAAAACTGTTTTTT. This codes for CASSLWSGTGKEKLFF.

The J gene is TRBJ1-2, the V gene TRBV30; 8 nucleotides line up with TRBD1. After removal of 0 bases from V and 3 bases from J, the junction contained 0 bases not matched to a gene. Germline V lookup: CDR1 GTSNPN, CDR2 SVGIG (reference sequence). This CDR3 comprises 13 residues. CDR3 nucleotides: TGTGCCTGGAGTGTACAGGGGGACTATGGCTACACCTTC. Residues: CAWSVQGDYGYTF.

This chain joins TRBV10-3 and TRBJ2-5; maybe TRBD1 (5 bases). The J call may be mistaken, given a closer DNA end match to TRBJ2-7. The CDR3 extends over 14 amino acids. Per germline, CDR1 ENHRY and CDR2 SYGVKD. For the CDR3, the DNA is TGTGCCATCAGTGGACAGCCCGACCCCTACGAGCAGTACTTC. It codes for CAISGQPDPYEQYF.

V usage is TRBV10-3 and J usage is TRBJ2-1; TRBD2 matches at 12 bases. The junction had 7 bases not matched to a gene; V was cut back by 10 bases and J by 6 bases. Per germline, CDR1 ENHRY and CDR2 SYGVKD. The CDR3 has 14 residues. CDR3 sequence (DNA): TGTGCCAGCAGACTAGCGGGGGACCTCAATGAGCAGTTCTTC. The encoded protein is CASRLAGDLNEQFF.

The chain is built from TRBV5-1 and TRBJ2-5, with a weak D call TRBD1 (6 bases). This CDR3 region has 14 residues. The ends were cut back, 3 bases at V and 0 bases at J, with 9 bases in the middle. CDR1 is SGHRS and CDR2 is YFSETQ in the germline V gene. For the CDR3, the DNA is TGCGCCAGCAGCTATAGGACAGACCAAGAGACCCAGTACTTC. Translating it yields CASSYRTDQETQYF. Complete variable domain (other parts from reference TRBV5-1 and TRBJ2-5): KAGVTQTPRYLIKTRGQQVTLSCSPISGHRSVSWYQQTPGQGLQFLFEYFSETQRNKGNFPGRFSGRQFSNSRSEMNVSTLELGDSALYLCASSYRTDQETQYFGPGTRLLVL.